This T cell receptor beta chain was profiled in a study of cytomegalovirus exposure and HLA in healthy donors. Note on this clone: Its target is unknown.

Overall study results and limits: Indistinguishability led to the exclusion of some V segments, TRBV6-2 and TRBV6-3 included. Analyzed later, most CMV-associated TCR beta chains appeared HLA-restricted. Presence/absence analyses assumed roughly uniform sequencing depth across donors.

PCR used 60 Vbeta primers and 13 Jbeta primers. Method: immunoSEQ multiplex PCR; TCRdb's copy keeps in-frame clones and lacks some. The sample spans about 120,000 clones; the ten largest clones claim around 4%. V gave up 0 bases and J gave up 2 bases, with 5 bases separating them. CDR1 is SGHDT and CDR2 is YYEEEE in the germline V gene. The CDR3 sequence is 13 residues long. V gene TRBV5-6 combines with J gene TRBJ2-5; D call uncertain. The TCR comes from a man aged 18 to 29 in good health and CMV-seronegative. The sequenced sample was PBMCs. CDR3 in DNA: TGTGCCAGCAGCTTGGTGGAGCAAGAGACCCAGTACTTC. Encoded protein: CASSLVEQETQYF.